This T cell receptor (beta chain) was recovered during a study of T cells in Graves' hyperthyroidism and ophthalmopathy. Points from the study as a whole: Blood samples included most of the expanded thyroid clonotypes exceeding 0.001.

This clonotype was picked up many times. Its antigen remains unidentified. Exclusion followed for patients with uncontrolled infection, other autoimmune disease, pregnancy or lactation. TCR beta CDR3 sequences were amplified from RNA transcripts. Carried out on the TCR CDR3, a first-round RT-PCR used the HTBI primer set. TCRdb passed the multiplex PCR reads through MiXCR, listing each CDR3 protein once. The sample yields 300,000 to 400,000 distinct CDR3 sequences, roughly 20% seen once. The receptor was derived from a woman in her fifties or sixties with Graves' hyperthyroidism. Sequencing was carried out using blood.

The CDR3 DNA reads as TGTGCCAGCAGTGAAGCGCGTGGTTTTTGGGGCCCCACTGAAGCTTTCTTT. Encoded protein: CASSEARGFWGPTEAFF. The rearrangement uses TRBV2 and TRBJ1-1; tentatively, D is TRBD1 (5 bases). V was clipped by 0 bases and J by 4 bases, with 18 bases between them. This CDR3 comprises 17 residues. Germline assignment: CDR1 SNHLY and CDR2 FYNNEI.